This T cell receptor (beta chain) was profiled in a study of blood T cell repertoires in COVID-19. This clone appeared a single time. Assay: immunoSEQ multiplex PCR; the TCRdb copy retains only in-frame clones and omits some. The table lists tens of thousands of clones, approximately 88% of them singletons. This receptor was identified in a human donor in a cohort sampled during active COVID-19. Sequencing used peripheral blood.

CDR3 region: CASSSRGGRGREQYF. In DNA form, the CDR3 reads TGTGCCAGCAGCTCCAGAGGGGGCAGGGGGCGCGAGCAGTACTTC. The chain recombines TRBV7-8 with TRBJ2-7, with TRBD1 identical over 8 bases. Trimming removed 4 bases from V and 6 bases from J; junction bases left unmatched: 11. This CDR3 is 15 amino acids long. Per the germline V gene, CDR1 is SGHVS and CDR2 is FQNEAQ. The full variable domain, its missing parts supplied by reference TRBV7-8 and TRBJ2-7, is GAGVSQSPRYKVAKRGQDVALRCDPISGHVSLFWYQQALGQGPEFLTYFQNEAQLDKSGLPSDRFFAERPEGSVSTLKIQRTQQEDSAVYLCASSSRGGRGREQYFGPGTRLTVT.